Each of the 3 T cell receptor beta chains below was sequenced from the same sample in a study of regulatory T cells in long-lasting Graves disease. Relying on iRepertoire HTBI primers and Arm-PCR of CDR3 regions, the team built TCR beta libraries. TCRdb re-called the multiplex PCR reads with MiXCR, one entry per CDR3 protein. Of 200,000 to 300,000 distinct CDR3 sequences listed, around 20% are singletons. Time point denoted: newly diagnosed GD, antithyroid drugs for less than 3 months. Construction of the TCR library relied on RNA isolated from PBMCs. The sample here was peripheral blood mononuclear cells (PBMCs), taken at new diagnosis, from a patient treated with antithyroid drugs. These receptors were collected from a female donor with Graves disease.

This clonotype has only a few counts. The V gene is TRBV27, the J gene TRBJ1-3; D is unresolved. The CDR3 length is 14 residues. CDR1 and CDR2 from the germline V gene are MNHEY and SMNVEV (reference sequence). V dropped 5 bases and J dropped 5 bases, with 13 bases sitting between them. CDR3 loop: CASSPNGGRNTIYF. For the CDR3, the DNA is TGTGCCAGCAGTCCCAATGGAGGGAGAAACACCATATATTTT.

This clonotype was counted at least ten times. The gene calls are TRBV24-1 and TRBJ2-2, with 7 positions matching TRBD2. CDR1 KGHDR and CDR2 SFDVKD come from the germline V gene. CDR3 length: 16 residues. V trimming: 1 base; J trimming: 3 bases; junction bases outside the gene matches: 4. CDR3 protein: CATSDLDGRHTGELFF. The CDR3 nucleotides are TGTGCCACCAGTGATTTAGACGGGAGGCACACCGGGGAGCTGTTTTTT.

This clonotype has at least ten counts. The rearrangement joins TRBV2 to TRBJ2-5; D is uncertain. Germline CDR1 SNHLY, CDR2 FYNNEI. This CDR3 contains 14 residues. With 5 bases removed from V and 7 bases from J, the gap between germline ends came to 17 bases. In nucleotides, the CDR3 is TGTGCCAGCAGTTCTGAAGGGCAGTATGGGACCCAGTACTTC. This gives the protein CASSSEGQYGTQYF.